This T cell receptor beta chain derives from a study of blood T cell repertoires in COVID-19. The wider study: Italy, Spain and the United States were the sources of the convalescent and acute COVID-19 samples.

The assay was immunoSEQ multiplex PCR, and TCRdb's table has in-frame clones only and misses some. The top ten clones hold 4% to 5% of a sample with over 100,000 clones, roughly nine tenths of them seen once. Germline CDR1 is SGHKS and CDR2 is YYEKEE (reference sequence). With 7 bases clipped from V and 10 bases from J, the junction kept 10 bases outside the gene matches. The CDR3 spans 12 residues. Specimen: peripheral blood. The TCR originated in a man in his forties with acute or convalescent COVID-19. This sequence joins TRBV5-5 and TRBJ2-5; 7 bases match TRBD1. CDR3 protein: CASHHRGGDQYF. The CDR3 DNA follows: TGTGCCAGCCATCACAGGGGCGGTGACCAGTACTTC. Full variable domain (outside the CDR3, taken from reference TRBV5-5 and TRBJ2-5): DAGVTQSPTHLIKTRGQQVTLRCSPISGHKSVSWYQQVLGQGPQFIFQYYEKEERGRGNFPDRFSARQFPNYSSELNVNALLLGDSALYLCASHHRGGDQYFGPGTRLLVL.